Following are 11 T cell receptor beta chains from one sample sequenced in a study of blood T cells in healthy people across ages. The use of a sample-barcoded 5' primer and a J-beta primer mix characterized a second PCR of roughly 6 to 11 cycles. MiXCR was run by TCRdb on the 5' RACE reads, yielding one entry per CDR3 protein. There are fewer than 2,000,000 distinct CDR3 sequences in the sample; roughly two fifths occur only once, and 23% lies in the top ten. Sequences were obtained from blood. The source of these receptors is a human donor in good health.

This clonotype was seen only once. The rearrangement uses TRBV7-9 and TRBJ1-1; weak D call: TRBD1 (5 bases). V lost 4 bases and J lost 1, with 16 bases in between. The germline CDR1 and CDR2 sequences are SEHNR and FQNEAQ (reference sequence). The CDR3 covers 16 residues. The CDR3 bases are TGTGCCAGCAGCTCCCCCGTAAGAGGGGAGAACACTGAAGCTTTCTTT. Amino acids: CASSSPVRGENTEAFF.

This clonotype was detected a few times. V and J are TRBV20-1 and TRBJ2-3; no definite D call. V lost 6 bases to trimming and J lost 2 bases, with 6 bases between them. The CDR3 spans 11 residues. The V gene's germline CDR1 is DFQATT and CDR2 SNEGSKA (reference sequence). CDR3 loop: CSAENTDTQYF. The CDR3 DNA reads as TGCAGTGCCGAAAACACAGATACGCAGTATTTT.

The chain joins TRBV29-1 to TRBJ1-4, with D maybe TRBD1 (5 bases). This CDR3 has 17 residues. Germline loops: CDR1 SQVTM, CDR2 ANQGSEA. V was cut by 2 bases and J by 7 bases, with 23 bases left in between. CDR3 protein: CSVEQFGGPRSREKLFF. The CDR3 DNA follows: TGCAGCGTTGAACAATTCGGGGGACCACGGAGTCGTGAAAAACTGTTTTTT.

The chain couples TRBV6-5 to TRBJ2-5, with D possibly being TRBD2 (6 bases). The V end lost 8 bases, the J end lost 2 bases, and 18 bases lay between the germline ends. This CDR3 has 15 residues. Germline CDR1 and CDR2: MNHEY and SVGAGI. The CDR3 sequence: CASRSRGTVQETQYF. For the CDR3, the DNA is TGTGCCAGCCGCTCCCGGGGGACTGTACAAGAGACCCAGTACTTC.

This clonotype was seen a handful of times. The rearrangement joins TRBV15 to TRBJ2-1; 7 bases agree with TRBD1. The junction had 5 bases not matched to a gene; V was cut back by 1 base and J by 8 bases. The CDR3 contains 14 residues. Germline-derived CDR1 and CDR2 are LNHNV and YYDKDF (reference sequence). The CDR3 here is CATSRAGQRDEQFF. The CDR3 bases are TGTGCCACCAGCAGAGCGGGACAGAGGGATGAGCAGTTCTTC.

Only a few counts were recorded for this clonotype. V usage is TRBV4-2 and J usage is TRBJ2-3; TRBD2 matches 13 bases. Germline V gene sequence: CDR1 LGHNA, CDR2 YNFKEQ. J gave up 5 bases and V 6 bases, and 8 bases lay outside the gene matches. The CDR3 has 16 residues. This chain's CDR3 is CASRTLAGGLIDTQYF. For the CDR3, the DNA is TGTGCCAGCAGGACACTAGCGGGGGGGCTGATAGATACGCAGTATTTT.

The chain is built from TRBV28 and TRBJ1-5, with unresolved D. Germline V gene sequence: CDR1 MDHEN, CDR2 SYDVKM. This CDR3 spans 14 amino acids. Trimming took 7 bases from V and 2 from J, leaving 12 bases between them. CDR3 bases: TGTGCCAGCATCGCGATGTTAGGCAATCAGCCCCAGCATTTT. Its protein is CASIAMLGNQPQHF.

The chain employs TRBV11-3 and TRBJ2-1; D remains unclear. This CDR3 spans 10 amino acids. The germline CDR1 and CDR2 sequences are SGHNT and YENEEA. The germline V and J ends were trimmed by 5 bases and 7 bases, with 3 bases remaining between them. In nucleotides, the CDR3 is TGTGCCAGCAGCGCGAATGAGCAGTTCTTC. Residues: CASSANEQFF.

The rearrangement joins TRBV20-1 to TRBJ2-3, with 11 bases aligning to TRBD2. The CDR3 loop spans 18 amino acids. CDR1 and CDR2 (germline): DFQATT, SNEGSKA (reference sequence). V trimming: 2 bases; J trimming: 3 bases; junction bases outside the gene matches: 13. CDR3 amino acids: CSARPPSGGTSLTDTQYF. CDR3 nucleotide sequence: TGCAGTGCTAGACCGCCTAGCGGGGGGACAAGCCTTACAGATACGCAGTATTTT.

This chain joins TRBV20-1 and TRBJ2-1; the match to TRBD2 covers 9 bases. Unmatched junction bases numbered 14, after V lost 3 bases and J lost 2 bases. Germline CDR1 and CDR2: DFQATT and SNEGSKA (reference sequence). The CDR3 extends over 18 amino acids. This chain's CDR3 is CSASGLGSGGYTYNEQFF. The CDR3 bases are TGCAGTGCTAGTGGCCTAGGTAGCGGGGGCTACACCTACAATGAGCAGTTCTTC.

Turning to this clonotype: A read error may explain this, as a much larger clone is one base away. The chain has TRBV20-1 and TRBJ1-1, with D unclear. CDR1 and CDR2 from the germline V gene are DFQATT and SNEGSKA (reference sequence). CDR3 length: 12 amino acids. The V end was cut by 6 bases, the J end by 1 base, with 9 bases between. The CDR3: CSATTENTEAFF. DNA for the CDR3: TGCAGTGCAACTACGGAGAACACTGAAGCTTTCTTT.